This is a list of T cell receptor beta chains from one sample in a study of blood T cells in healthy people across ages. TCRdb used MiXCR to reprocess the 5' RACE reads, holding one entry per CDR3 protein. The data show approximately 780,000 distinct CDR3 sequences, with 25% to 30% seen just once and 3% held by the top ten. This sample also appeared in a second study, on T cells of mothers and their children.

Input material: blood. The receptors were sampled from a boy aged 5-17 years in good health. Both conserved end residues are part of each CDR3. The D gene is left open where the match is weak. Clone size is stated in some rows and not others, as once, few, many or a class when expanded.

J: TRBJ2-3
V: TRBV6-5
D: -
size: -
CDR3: CASSYIPEDTQYF
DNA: TGTGCCAGCAGTTATATACCGGAGGATACGCAGTATTTT

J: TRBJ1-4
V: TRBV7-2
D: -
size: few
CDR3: CASSQRDPNEKLFF
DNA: TGTGCCAGCAGCCAACGGGACCCGAATGAAAAACTGTTTTTT

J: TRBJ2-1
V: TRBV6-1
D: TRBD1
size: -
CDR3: CASSEPGQGYNEQFF
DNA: TGTGCCAGCAGTGAACCGGGACAGGGTTACAATGAGCAGTTCTTC

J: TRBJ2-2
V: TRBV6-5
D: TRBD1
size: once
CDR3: CASSPSGTGISGELFF
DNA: TGTGCCAGCAGTCCCTCGGGGACAGGGATATCCGGGGAGCTGTTTTTT

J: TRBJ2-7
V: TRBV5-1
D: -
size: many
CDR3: CASSLGQVSYEQYF
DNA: TGCGCCAGCAGCTTGGGACAGGTATCCTACGAGCAGTACTTC

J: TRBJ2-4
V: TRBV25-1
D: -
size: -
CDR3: CASSVADIQYF
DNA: TGTGCCAGCAGTGTGGCGGACATTCAGTACTTC

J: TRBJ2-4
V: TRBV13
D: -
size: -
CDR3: CASSLWGAMDIQHF
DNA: TGTGCCAGCAGCTTATGGGGGGCCATGGACATTCAGCACTTC

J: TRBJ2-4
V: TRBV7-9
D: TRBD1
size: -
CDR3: CASSSQTGSKNIQYF
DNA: TGTGCCAGCAGCTCCCAGACAGGGTCCAAAAACATTCAGTACTTC

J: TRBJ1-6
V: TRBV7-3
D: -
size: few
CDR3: CASSPRGNSPLHF
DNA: TGTGCCAGCAGCCCCAGGGGTAATTCACCCCTCCACTTT

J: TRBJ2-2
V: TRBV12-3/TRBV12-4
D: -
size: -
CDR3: CASTLSNTGELFF
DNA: TGTGCCAGCACCCTGTCGAACACCGGGGAGCTGTTTTTT

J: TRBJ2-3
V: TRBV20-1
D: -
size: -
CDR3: CSALRVLQEGSTQYF
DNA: TGCAGTGCTCTCCGGGTCCTCCAGGAAGGGAGTACGCAGTATTTT

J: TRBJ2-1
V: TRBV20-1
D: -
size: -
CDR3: CSFQGGEQFF
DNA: TGCAGTTTCCAGGGGGGTGAGCAGTTCTTC

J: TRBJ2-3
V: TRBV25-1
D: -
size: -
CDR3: CASSERPGQTATDTQYF
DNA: TGTGCCAGCAGTGAGCGACCGGGCCAAACCGCGACAGATACGCAGTATTTT

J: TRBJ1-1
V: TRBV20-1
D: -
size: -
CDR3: CSAKEGNTEAFF
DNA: TGCAGTGCTAAGGAAGGGAACACTGAAGCTTTCTTT

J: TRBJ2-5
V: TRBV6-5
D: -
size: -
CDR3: CASRRVGQTQYF
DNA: TGTGCCAGCAGGAGGGTTGGGCAGACCCAGTACTTC

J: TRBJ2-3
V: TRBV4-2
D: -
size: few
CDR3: CASSQFSGADTQYF
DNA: TGTGCCAGCAGCCAATTTAGTGGGGCAGATACGCAGTATTTT

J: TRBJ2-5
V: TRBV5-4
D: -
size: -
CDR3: CASSLKGGQETQYF
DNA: TGTGCCAGCAGCTTGAAGGGGGGCCAAGAGACCCAGTACTTC

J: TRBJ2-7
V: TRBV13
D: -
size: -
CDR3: CASSLGGSEDEQYF
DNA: TGTGCCAGCAGCTTGGGGGGCTCCGAGGACGAGCAGTACTTC

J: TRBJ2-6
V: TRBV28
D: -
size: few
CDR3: CASTPAGSGANVLTF
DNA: TGTGCCAGCACCCCGGCTGGCTCTGGGGCCAACGTCCTGACTTTC

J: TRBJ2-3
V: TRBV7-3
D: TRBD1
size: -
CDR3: CASSRYRGDTDTQYF
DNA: TGTGCCAGCAGCCGGTACAGGGGGGACACAGATACGCAGTATTTT

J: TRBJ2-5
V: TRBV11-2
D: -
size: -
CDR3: CASSRSSQETQYF
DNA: TGTGCCAGCAGCCGGAGCAGCCAAGAGACCCAGTACTTC

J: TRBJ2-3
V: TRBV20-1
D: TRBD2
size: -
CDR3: CSASTSGGGADTQYF
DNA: TGCAGTGCTAGCACTAGCGGGGGAGGGGCAGATACGCAGTATTTT

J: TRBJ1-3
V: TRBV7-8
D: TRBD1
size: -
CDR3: CAGSSHRTGGNTIYF
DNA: TGTGCCGGCAGCTCCCACAGGACAGGGGGAAACACCATATATTTT

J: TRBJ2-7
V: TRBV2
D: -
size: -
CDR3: CASSERGTRFSYKQYF
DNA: TGTGCCAGCAGTGAAAGGGGGACTCGATTCTCCTACAAGCAGTACTTC

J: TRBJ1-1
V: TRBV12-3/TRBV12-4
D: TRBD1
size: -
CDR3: CASSLVADRGEAFF
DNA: TGTGCCAGCAGTTTAGTGGCAGACAGGGGGGAAGCTTTCTTT

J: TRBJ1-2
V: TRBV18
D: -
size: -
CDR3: CASSPRNGENYGYTF
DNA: TGTGCCAGCTCACCACGAAACGGGGAGAACTATGGCTACACCTTC